A selection of T cell receptor beta chains follows, all from one sample in a study of beta chain features in type 1 diabetes. TCRdb keeps only in-frame clones here, not all; method: immunoSEQ multiplex PCR. The table records 40,000 or so clones, 65% to 70% of them present only once. Sequences were obtained from Tregs from blood. These receptors were taken from a woman between 18 and 29 years old with type 1 diabetes. Each CDR3 is given with its conserved first and last residue. A D gene is named only where the DNA matches it firmly. Only some rows state a clone size, as once, few, many or a class for expanded clones.

CDR3nt: TGTGCCAGCAAAACAGGGGGCCTCTATGGCTACACCTTC
CDR3aa: CASKTGGLYGYTF
len: 13
abundance: -
d_gene: TRBD1
v_gene: TRBV2
j_gene: TRBJ1-2

CDR3nt: TGCGCCAGCAGCTTGGGAGGTTATAGCAATCAGCCCCAGCATTTT
CDR3aa: CASSLGGYSNQPQHF
len: 15
abundance: -
d_gene: -
v_gene: TRBV5-1
j_gene: TRBJ1-5

CDR3nt: TGTGCCAGCGGGAGACGGGATGAGCAGTACTTC
CDR3aa: CASGRRDEQYF
len: 11
abundance: -
d_gene: -
v_gene: TRBV7-9
j_gene: TRBJ2-7

CDR3nt: TGTGCCAGCAGCTTAGCGGCTAGGAGGAGGAATGAGCAGTTCTTC
CDR3aa: CASSLAARRRNEQFF
len: 15
abundance: -
d_gene: -
v_gene: TRBV7-6
j_gene: TRBJ2-1

CDR3nt: TGCGCCAGCAGCTCTCAGGGGTTTGCAGATACGCAGTATTTT
CDR3aa: CASSSQGFADTQYF
len: 14
abundance: -
d_gene: -
v_gene: TRBV5-1
j_gene: TRBJ2-3

CDR3nt: TGTGCCAGCAGTTACTCGACAGAATACGAGCAGTACTTC
CDR3aa: CASSYSTEYEQYF
len: 13
abundance: -
d_gene: -
v_gene: TRBV6-6
j_gene: TRBJ2-7

CDR3nt: TGTGCCAGCAGCCGGAATGCAGGGGGATCCTACGAGCAGTACTTC
CDR3aa: CASSRNAGGSYEQYF
len: 15
abundance: -
d_gene: TRBD1
v_gene: TRBV9
j_gene: TRBJ2-7

CDR3nt: TGTGCCAGCAGCTTAGGGTTCCAGGGCATTCAGTACTTC
CDR3aa: CASSLGFQGIQYF
len: 13
abundance: -
d_gene: -
v_gene: TRBV11-3
j_gene: TRBJ2-4

CDR3nt: TGTGCCAGCAGCCTAGCGGCTAACAGCAATCAGCCCCAGCATTTT
CDR3aa: CASSLAANSNQPQHF
len: 15
abundance: -
d_gene: -
v_gene: TRBV27
j_gene: TRBJ1-5

CDR3nt: TGCGCCAGCAGCCGGGGTGGGGACAGCTATCAGCCCCAGCATTTT
CDR3aa: CASSRGGDSYQPQHF
len: 15
abundance: few
d_gene: TRBD1
v_gene: TRBV4-1
j_gene: TRBJ1-5

CDR3nt: TGTGCCAGCAGCCAAGCGGGACAGGGGGCATCTGGGGCCAACGTCCTGACTTTC
CDR3aa: CASSQAGQGASGANVLTF
len: 18
abundance: few
d_gene: TRBD1
v_gene: TRBV4-2
j_gene: TRBJ2-6

CDR3nt: TGTGCCAGCAGCTGGAGGACCTTCTGGAGCTATGGCTACACCTTC
CDR3aa: CASSWRTFWSYGYTF
len: 15
abundance: medium-sized
d_gene: -
v_gene: TRBV7-9
j_gene: TRBJ1-2

CDR3nt: TGTGCCAGCAGCTTGTCGTGGCCCACCGGGGAGCTGTTTTTT
CDR3aa: CASSLSWPTGELFF
len: 14
abundance: few
d_gene: -
v_gene: TRBV5-4
j_gene: TRBJ2-2

CDR3nt: TGCGCCAGCAGCCCACAGGGTCCGAGTGACTACAATGAGCAGTTCTTC
CDR3aa: CASSPQGPSDYNEQFF
len: 16
abundance: -
d_gene: -
v_gene: TRBV5-1
j_gene: TRBJ2-1

CDR3nt: TGCAGCGGGGGACTCCAGAGCACAGATACGCAGTATTTT
CDR3aa: CSGGLQSTDTQYF
len: 13
abundance: -
d_gene: -
v_gene: TRBV29-1
j_gene: TRBJ2-3

CDR3nt: TGTGCCAGCAGTATGGGACAGAAAGAGACCCAGTACTTC
CDR3aa: CASSMGQKETQYF
len: 13
abundance: -
d_gene: TRBD1
v_gene: TRBV2
j_gene: TRBJ2-5

CDR3nt: TGTGCCAGCAGTTACTCGATTAGCGGGGGAACCTACGAGCAGTACTTC
CDR3aa: CASSYSISGGTYEQYF
len: 16
abundance: -
d_gene: TRBD2
v_gene: TRBV6-5
j_gene: TRBJ2-7

CDR3nt: TGTGCCAGCAGTTTATACACAGGGGGAGAAGAGACCCAGTACTTC
CDR3aa: CASSLYTGGEETQYF
len: 15
abundance: -
d_gene: TRBD1
v_gene: TRBV25-1
j_gene: TRBJ2-5

CDR3nt: TGTGCCAGCAGCGTCAGGGGCTCTGGGGCCAACGTCCTGACTTTC
CDR3aa: CASSVRGSGANVLTF
len: 15
abundance: -
d_gene: -
v_gene: TRBV9
j_gene: TRBJ2-6

CDR3nt: TGTGCCAGCAGCAGACAGGGACATGAGCAGTTCTTC
CDR3aa: CASSRQGHEQFF
len: 12
abundance: few
d_gene: TRBD1
v_gene: TRBV5-6
j_gene: TRBJ2-1

CDR3nt: TGTGCCAGCAGTGAAGTCGGTCGACAGGGTGAAAAACTGTTTTTT
CDR3aa: CASSEVGRQGEKLFF
len: 15
abundance: -
d_gene: TRBD1
v_gene: TRBV25-1
j_gene: TRBJ1-4

CDR3nt: TGTGCCAGCTCATTTGAGACAGGCTACACTGAAGCTTTCTTT
CDR3aa: CASSFETGYTEAFF
len: 14
abundance: -
d_gene: -
v_gene: TRBV18
j_gene: TRBJ1-1

CDR3nt: TGTGCCAGCACCACCCCCGTCGACATCGAGAACACTGAAGCTTTCTTT
CDR3aa: CASTTPVDIENTEAFF
len: 16
abundance: -
d_gene: -
v_gene: TRBV7-3
j_gene: TRBJ1-1

CDR3nt: TGTGCCAGTAGAGAAAGGGGGAGCTCCTACAATGAGCAGTTCTTC
CDR3aa: CASRERGSSYNEQFF
len: 15
abundance: -
d_gene: -
v_gene: TRBV19
j_gene: TRBJ2-1

CDR3nt: TGTGCCAGCGGAGGACTGTACGAGCAGTACTTC
CDR3aa: CASGGLYEQYF
len: 11
abundance: -
d_gene: -
v_gene: TRBV25-1
j_gene: TRBJ2-7

CDR3nt: TGTGCCAGCAGGCCCAGGACTAGCGGGATGTACGAGCAGTACTTC
CDR3aa: CASRPRTSGMYEQYF
len: 15
abundance: -
d_gene: TRBD2
v_gene: TRBV6-6
j_gene: TRBJ2-7

CDR3nt: TGTGCCAGCAGCGTAGGGTCTAGCGGAACCTACGAGCAGTACTTC
CDR3aa: CASSVGSSGTYEQYF
len: 15
abundance: few
d_gene: TRBD2
v_gene: TRBV9
j_gene: TRBJ2-7

CDR3nt: TGCGCCAGCAGCCAAGGCAGGGGTTATGGTGGCTACACCTTC
CDR3aa: CASSQGRGYGGYTF
len: 14
abundance: -
d_gene: -
v_gene: TRBV4-3
j_gene: TRBJ1-2

CDR3nt: TGTGCCAGCTCACCACCTATAGGGGCTAGTCGTGGGACTGAAGCTTTCTTT
CDR3aa: CASSPPIGASRGTEAFF
len: 17
abundance: -
d_gene: -
v_gene: TRBV18
j_gene: TRBJ1-1

CDR3nt: TGTGCCAGCAGTTCGGGACTTAAGGAGCAGTTCTTC
CDR3aa: CASSSGLKEQFF
len: 12
abundance: once
d_gene: -
v_gene: TRBV9
j_gene: TRBJ2-1

CDR3nt: TGTGCCAGCAGCTTGGTTGGGCACCTCTCCTACAATGAGCAGTTCTTC
CDR3aa: CASSLVGHLSYNEQFF
len: 16
abundance: few
d_gene: -
v_gene: TRBV5-4
j_gene: TRBJ2-1

CDR3nt: TGTGCCAGCTCACCCGGGACAGGCGGAAACACCATATATTTT
CDR3aa: CASSPGTGGNTIYF
len: 14
abundance: -
d_gene: TRBD1
v_gene: TRBV18
j_gene: TRBJ1-3

CDR3nt: TGCGCCAGCAGCTTGGACGGTCCTAACTATGGCTACACCTTC
CDR3aa: CASSLDGPNYGYTF
len: 14
abundance: -
d_gene: -
v_gene: TRBV5-1
j_gene: TRBJ1-2

CDR3nt: TGTGCCGGCAGTTTTCTCCCGGGAGGGCCGGGAGATACGCAGTATTTT
CDR3aa: CAGSFLPGGPGDTQYF
len: 16
abundance: -
d_gene: TRBD2
v_gene: TRBV27
j_gene: TRBJ2-3

CDR3nt: TGCGCCAGCAGTGAGGGACAGGGATACACTGAAGCTTTCTTT
CDR3aa: CASSEGQGYTEAFF
len: 14
abundance: -
d_gene: TRBD1
v_gene: TRBV10-1
j_gene: TRBJ1-1

CDR3nt: TGTGCCAGCAGCTTATATAGCGGGGGGGTAGGTACTGAGAAGACCCAGTACTTC
CDR3aa: CASSLYSGGVGTEKTQYF
len: 18
abundance: -
d_gene: TRBD2
v_gene: TRBV7-2
j_gene: TRBJ2-5

CDR3nt: TGCGCCAGCAGCCAAACCGGGACTAGCTTTGGTGAGCAGTTCTTC
CDR3aa: CASSQTGTSFGEQFF
len: 15
abundance: once
d_gene: TRBD2
v_gene: TRBV4-3
j_gene: TRBJ2-1

CDR3nt: TGTGCCAGCTCTCGCACTACCCAAGAGACCCAGTACTTC
CDR3aa: CASSRTTQETQYF
len: 13
abundance: -
d_gene: -
v_gene: TRBV18
j_gene: TRBJ2-5

CDR3nt: TGTGCCAGCTCAGGGGGGTCGCAGTATTTT
CDR3aa: CASSGGSQYF
len: 10
abundance: -
d_gene: -
v_gene: TRBV18
j_gene: TRBJ2-3

CDR3nt: TGTGCCAGCAGTTTCATGCGGGGGCATCAGCCCCAGCATTTT
CDR3aa: CASSFMRGHQPQHF
len: 14
abundance: -
d_gene: -
v_gene: TRBV6-5
j_gene: TRBJ1-5

CDR3nt: TGTGCCAGCAGCTTGGCGGGGACAGGGCTCTATGGCTACACCTTC
CDR3aa: CASSLAGTGLYGYTF
len: 15
abundance: -
d_gene: TRBD1
v_gene: TRBV5-4
j_gene: TRBJ1-2

CDR3nt: TGTGCCAGCAGCTTAACGGAGGTGGTTTACGAGCAGTACTTC
CDR3aa: CASSLTEVVYEQYF
len: 14
abundance: -
d_gene: -
v_gene: TRBV11-2
j_gene: TRBJ2-7

CDR3nt: TGTGCCGCTCGAACGTTACTCGCCGGGGAGCTGTTTTTT
CDR3aa: CAARTLLAGELFF
len: 13
abundance: few
d_gene: -
v_gene: TRBV10-3
j_gene: TRBJ2-2

CDR3nt: TGTGCCAGCGGGGGACTAGCGGGGAACAATGAGCAGTTCTTC
CDR3aa: CASGGLAGNNEQFF
len: 14
abundance: few
d_gene: TRBD2
v_gene: TRBV5-6
j_gene: TRBJ2-1

CDR3nt: TGCAGTGCTAGAGATCGAGAGACCCAGTACTTC
CDR3aa: CSARDRETQYF
len: 11
abundance: -
d_gene: -
v_gene: TRBV20-1
j_gene: TRBJ2-5

CDR3nt: TGTGCCAGCAGCTGGGAGCTGGGTGAGCAGTTCTTC
CDR3aa: CASSWELGEQFF
len: 12
abundance: -
d_gene: -
v_gene: TRBV7-9
j_gene: TRBJ2-1

CDR3nt: TGTGCTAGTGGTTTGGTATGGGGCGGGGAAGGGGCTGAAGCTTTCTTT
CDR3aa: CASGLVWGGEGAEAFF
len: 16
abundance: -
d_gene: -
v_gene: TRBV12-5
j_gene: TRBJ1-1